This TCR beta chain was documented in a study of identifying expanded T cells in peripheral blood. During the collection period, no donor immune events like infections were recorded. Assay: immunoSEQ multiplex PCR; the TCRdb copy retains only in-frame clones and omits some. The sample carries roughly 78,000 clones, roughly 88% recorded once. In its sample, this clone was seen once. Its target is not known. The V and J ends lost 0 bases and 8 bases respectively, with 10 bases between them. The CDR3 totals 13 residues. The germline V gene has CDR1 MGHRA and CDR2 YSYEKL. Study outcomes and limitations: Variance in clone template counts between roughly 2-week samples significantly increased with total template count across all healthy donors. Technical replicates showed approximately 1.2 changed clones; two weeks 15 to 20; four weeks 19.

The source material was blood. This sequence originates from a person between 18 and 75 years old in good health. The rearrangement joins TRBV4-1 to TRBJ1-2; the D gene is possibly TRBD1 (5 bases). The DNA for the CDR3 is TGCGCCAGCAGCCAAGAGGTGGGGGACGGCTACACCTTC. It codes for CASSQEVGDGYTF.